The rows below give T cell receptor beta chains drawn from one sample of a study of blood T cell repertoires in COVID-19. Data came from immunoSEQ multiplex PCR; TCRdb stores just in-frame clones and leaves some out. The data contain over 150,000 clones, roughly 84% of them singletons. Sample: PBMCs or T cells enriched from blood (not recorded which). Every receptor here comes from a woman aged 50 to 65 who had recovered from COVID-19. CDR3s include the opening cysteine and the closing phenylalanine or tryptophan. The D gene is left open where the match is weak. Not all rows give a size; the values are once, few, many and, for expanded clones, a class.

V	size	D	J	DNA	CDR3
TRBV27	few	-	TRBJ2-5	TGTGCCAGCAGCTTCCTAGGGGACCAAGAGACCCAGTACTTC	CASSFLGDQETQYF
TRBV18	once	-	TRBJ1-1	TGTGCCAGCTCAAGCACGATACAGGGCACTGAAGCTTTCTTT	CASSSTIQGTEAFF
TRBV5-5	once	TRBD2	TRBJ2-7	TGTGCCAGCAGTAGGACTAGCGGCTACGAGCAGTACTTC	CASSRTSGYEQYF
TRBV5-1	few	TRBD2	TRBJ2-1	TGCGCCAGCAGCTTGCGCCTAGCGGGAGAAGCAGGGTACAATGAGCAGTTCTTC	CASSLRLAGEAGYNEQFF
TRBV2	-	TRBD2	TRBJ2-7	TGTGCCAGCAGTGAGCGGCTAGCGGGAGGAAATGCCTACGAGCAGTACTTC	CASSERLAGGNAYEQYF
TRBV10-2	-	-	TRBJ2-5	TGCGCCAGCAGTGCATCAGAGACCCAGTACTTC	CASSASETQYF
TRBV4-3	once	-	TRBJ2-7	TGCGCCAGCAGCCAAGATCTATTGGGGGGTAGCTACGAGCAGTACTTC	CASSQDLLGGSYEQYF
TRBV11-2	-	-	TRBJ2-1	TGTGCCAGCAGCTTCTCAGGGAAGAGCTCCTACAATGAGCAGTTCTTC	CASSFSGKSSYNEQFF
TRBV11-2	once	-	TRBJ1-4	TGTGCCAGCAGCGGGGGGGGTGAAAAACTGTTTTTT	CASSGGGEKLFF
TRBV11-3	-	TRBD1	TRBJ1-2	TGTGCCAGCAGCGGACAGGATTACGGCTACACCTTC	CASSGQDYGYTF
TRBV15	-	TRBD1	TRBJ1-4	TGTGCCACCAGTCGAGGGGGCGCCGGTGAAAAACTGTTTTTT	CATSRGGAGEKLFF
TRBV6-5	once	-	TRBJ2-7	TGTGCCAGCAGGGCGGAACCATCCTACGAGCAGTACTTC	CASRAEPSYEQYF
TRBV19	-	-	TRBJ1-3	TGTGCCAGTAGTGGCCGGGACAACTCTGGAAACACCATATATTTT	CASSGRDNSGNTIYF
TRBV5-6	-	-	TRBJ2-3	TGTGCCAGCAGCTTGAGGAGGATTCAGTATTTT	CASSLRRIQYF
TRBV4-2	many	-	TRBJ2-7	TGTGCCAGCAGCCAAGAAGACGGGGGTTTGTACGAGCAGTACTTC	CASSQEDGGLYEQYF
TRBV30	-	TRBD2	TRBJ2-5	TGTGCCTGGGCGCGGGAGGACCGCGAAGAGACCCAGTACTTC	CAWAREDREETQYF
TRBV6-5	-	-	TRBJ1-2	TGTGCCAGCAGTCCCAGATGGGGGCCCGATGGCTACACCTTC	CASSPRWGPDGYTF
TRBV7-9	-	-	TRBJ2-1	TGTGCCAGCAGCCCCATCCCGTCGGGACTCGAGAGCTCCTACAATGAGCAGTTCTTC	CASSPIPSGLESSYNEQFF
TRBV19	once	TRBD1	TRBJ2-5	TGTGCCAGTAGTATAGGGGAAGGGGGCTCCGAGACCCAGTACTTC	CASSIGEGGSETQYF
TRBV3-1/TRBV3-2	-	-	TRBJ2-3	TGTGCCAGCAGGCCCAGCGGTGTGGATACGCAGTATTTT	CASRPSGVDTQYF
TRBV30	-	-	TRBJ1-5	TGTGCCTGGAGTGTACGGGGGGTTAGCAATCAGCCCCAGCATTTT	CAWSVRGVSNQPQHF
TRBV11-3	-	TRBD2	TRBJ2-2	TGTGCCAGCAGCTTCGCTAGCGGGATCACCGGGGAGCTGTTTTTT	CASSFASGITGELFF
TRBV28	-	-	TRBJ1-2	TGTGCCAGCAGTTTACGATTTTGGGGCTTGTCACAGAATGGCTACACCTTC	CASSLRFWGLSQNGYTF
TRBV11-2	-	-	TRBJ2-5	TGTGCCAGCAGCTTTGGGGGGGCGGGCGACCTCCAAGAGACCCAGTACTTC	CASSFGGAGDLQETQYF
TRBV2	-	TRBD1	TRBJ1-1	TGTGCCAGTGCTAGGACAGGGATAAACACTGAAGCTTTCTTT	CASARTGINTEAFF
TRBV18	once	TRBD1	TRBJ1-2	TGTGCCAGCTCCTCAGGACAGGGGACCTATGGCTACACCTTC	CASSSGQGTYGYTF
TRBV7-6	-	-	TRBJ1-2	TGTGCCAGCAGCTTGGACGGCGGGAGGATTAACTATGGCTACACCTTC	CASSLDGGRINYGYTF
TRBV29-1	-	-	TRBJ2-5	TGCAGCGCCCGAGGGGACACCCTACCTCCTGGGGTCGCTTACTTC	CSARGDTLPPGVAYF
TRBV7-8	-	TRBD1	TRBJ2-3	TGTGCCAGCAGCTTATGGACAGGGGCGGACACAGATACGCAGTATTTT	CASSLWTGADTDTQYF
TRBV5-5	-	TRBD2	TRBJ2-7	TGTGCCAGCAGCTTACTAGCGGGCTACGAGCAGTACTTC	CASSLLAGYEQYF
TRBV18	few	TRBD2	TRBJ2-7	TGTGCCAGCTCACCGGGAGCTAGCGGCTACGAGCAGTACTTC	CASSPGASGYEQYF
TRBV5-8	-	TRBD2	TRBJ2-2	TGTGCCAGCAGCGCCGGGACTAGTTTACTGTTTTTT	CASSAGTSLLFF
TRBV4-3	-	-	TRBJ1-1	TGCGCCAGCAGCGGTGACAAGAACACTGAAGCTTTCTTT	CASSGDKNTEAFF
TRBV30	few	-	TRBJ1-2	TGTGCCTGGAGCGGACAGTTATTCTATGGCTACACCTTC	CAWSGQLFYGYTF
TRBV21-1	-	-	TRBJ1-2	TGTGCCAGCAGCAGATGGACAGGGGATGGCTACACCTTC	CASSRWTGDGYTF
TRBV3-1/TRBV3-2	few	TRBD2	TRBJ2-7	TGTGCCAGCAGCGGAGGACTGGGACTAGCGGAAACCTACGAGCAGTACTTC	CASSGGLGLAETYEQYF
TRBV29-1	-	-	TRBJ2-2	TGCAGCGTCTCAAAAGAGAGGTCTAGTACCGGGGAGCTGTTTTTT	CSVSKERSSTGELFF
TRBV5-6	-	-	TRBJ2-4	TGTGCCAGCAGCCTAAGGACTCAACTAGCCAAAAACATTCAGTACTTC	CASSLRTQLAKNIQYF
TRBV6-5	once	TRBD1	TRBJ1-2	TGTGCCAGCAGTTACCCTATGGGCAGGGGGATGGTTGGCTACACCTTC	CASSYPMGRGMVGYTF